Listed below are T cell receptor beta chains from one sample, sequenced in a study of high-grade serous ovarian cancer treatment subgroups. Libraries were prepared by immunoSEQ multiplex PCR; TCRdb keeps only in-frame clonotypes and omits some of them. The profile shows roughly 2,500 clones, under 85% of them singletons. The sequencing sample was made of tumor tissue. These TCRs come from a human donor with high-grade serous ovarian cancer. The CDR3 runs from the conserved cysteine through the conserved F or W. A D gene is named only where the DNA matches it firmly. Clone size is not always given. Where it is, it says once, few, many or a class for expanded clones.

V	D	size	J	DNA	CDR3
TRBV2	NA	few	TRBJ1-2	TGTGCCAGCAGTCCGAATAACTATGGCTACACCTTC	CASSPNNYGYTF
TRBV6-6	NA	NA	TRBJ1-1	TGTGCCAGCAGTCCATTAAAAGAGAGGGACACTGAAGCTTTCTTT	CASSPLKERDTEAFF
TRBV6-5	NA	NA	TRBJ2-1	TGTGCCAGCAGTTCAGAAACTGGCAATGAGCAGTTCTTC	CASSSETGNEQFF
TRBV28	NA	NA	TRBJ2-7	TGTGCCAGCAGTCCCCCCGGCAGTCCTTCTCGGGAGCAGTACTTC	CASSPPGSPSREQYF
TRBV27	NA	NA	TRBJ1-6	TGTGCCAGCAGTTTAGGGACACCTCACTCAAACCCCTATAATTCACCCCTCCACTTT	CASSLGTPHSNPYNSPLHF
TRBV30	NA	NA	TRBJ1-2	TGTGCCTGGGGGGGGGCGGACTATGGCTACACCTTC	CAWGGADYGYTF
TRBV2	TRBD2	NA	TRBJ2-1	TGTGCCAGCAGGGGACTAGCGGTCTACAATGAGCAGTTCTTC	CASRGLAVYNEQFF
TRBV28	NA	NA	TRBJ1-2	TGTGCCAGCAGTCCCCTCGGACTCATAGCTAACTATGGCTACACCTTC	CASSPLGLIANYGYTF
TRBV30	NA	NA	TRBJ2-5	TGTGCCTGGAGTGCAGGGACAATCCAGTACTTC	CAWSAGTIQYF
TRBV28	NA	NA	TRBJ1-5	TGTGCCAGCAGAACCATCCTCAGGGGAAGCAATCAGCCCCAGCATTTT	CASRTILRGSNQPQHF
TRBV5-1	NA	NA	TRBJ1-1	TGCGCCAGCACATCTGGGGAGTTGAACACTGAAGCTTTCTTT	CASTSGELNTEAFF
TRBV18	NA	NA	TRBJ1-1	TGTGCCAGCTCACCAGCAGAACAGAACACTGAAGCTTTCTTT	CASSPAEQNTEAFF
TRBV14	NA	NA	TRBJ2-7	TGTGCCAGCAGCCAAGATCGAAGAACGGGAGCCTACGAGCAGTACTTC	CASSQDRRTGAYEQYF
TRBV28	NA	NA	TRBJ2-3	TGTGCCAGCAGTTTCCCGGGGTCACCGGGCGATACGCAGTATTTT	CASSFPGSPGDTQYF
TRBV19	NA	NA	TRBJ2-1	TGTGCCAGTAGTTTTGGGTATGAGCAGTTCTTC	CASSFGYEQFF
TRBV18	NA	NA	TRBJ2-7	TGTGCCAGCTCCTACGGGGCTTCCTCCTACGAGCAGTACTTC	CASSYGASSYEQYF
TRBV28	NA	NA	TRBJ1-4	TGTGCCAGCAGTTTAACCGACAGAGCTAGATATGAAAAACTGTTTTTT	CASSLTDRARYEKLFF
TRBV14	TRBD2	NA	TRBJ2-5	TGTGCCAGCAGCCAAGGACTAGCGGGGCGGAAGGAGACCCAGTACTTC	CASSQGLAGRKETQYF
TRBV19	TRBD2	few	TRBJ2-3	TGTGCCAGTAGTTCTAGACTAGCGGGAGTGACGCAGTATTTT	CASSSRLAGVTQYF
TRBV2	TRBD1	NA	TRBJ2-2	TGTGCCAGCTCTAGGCAGGGGGAAGGTACCGGGGAGCTGTTTTTT	CASSRQGEGTGELFF
TRBV28	NA	NA	TRBJ2-7	TGTGCCAGCGGGGGGTCGGGCTCCTACGAGCAGTACTTC	CASGGSGSYEQYF
TRBV5-1	TRBD2	NA	TRBJ2-3	TGCGCCAGCAGCTTTAGCGGGGGGACTACAGATACGCAGTATTTT	CASSFSGGTTDTQYF